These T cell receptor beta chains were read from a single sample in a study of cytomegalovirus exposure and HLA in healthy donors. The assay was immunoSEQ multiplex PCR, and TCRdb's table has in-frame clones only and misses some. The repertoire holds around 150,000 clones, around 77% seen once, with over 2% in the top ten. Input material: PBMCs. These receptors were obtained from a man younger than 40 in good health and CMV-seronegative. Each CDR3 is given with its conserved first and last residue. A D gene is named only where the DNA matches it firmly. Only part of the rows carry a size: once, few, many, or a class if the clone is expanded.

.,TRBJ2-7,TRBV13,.,CASSSPGLAYEQYF,TGTGCCAGCAGCTCCCCCGGACTGGCCTACGAGCAGTACTTC
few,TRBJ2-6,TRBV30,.,CAWSEGGSGANVLTF,TGTGCCTGGAGTGAAGGGGGCTCTGGGGCCAACGTCCTGACTTTC
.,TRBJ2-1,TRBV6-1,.,CASIAYFDNEQFF,TGTGCCAGCATTGCCTACTTCGACAATGAGCAGTTCTTC
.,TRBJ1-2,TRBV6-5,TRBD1,CASSYSKQGAYGYTF,TGTGCCAGCAGTTACTCCAAGCAGGGGGCCTATGGCTACACCTTC
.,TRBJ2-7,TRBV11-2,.,CASSSVKRRREQYF,TGTGCCAGCAGCTCTGTTAAGAGGAGACGAGAGCAGTACTTC
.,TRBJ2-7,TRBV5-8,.,CASSIRQVYEQYF,TGTGCCAGCAGCATTCGACAGGTTTACGAGCAGTACTTC
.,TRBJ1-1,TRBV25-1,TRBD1,CASRGDRAGTEAFF,TGTGCCAGCAGGGGGGACAGGGCGGGTACTGAAGCTTTCTTT
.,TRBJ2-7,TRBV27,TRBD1,CASGIGTGAYEQYF,TGTGCCAGTGGGATCGGGACAGGAGCCTACGAGCAGTACTTC
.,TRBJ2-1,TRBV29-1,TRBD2,CSASGLAGTNEQFF,TGCAGCGCGTCGGGACTAGCGGGAACCAATGAGCAGTTCTTC
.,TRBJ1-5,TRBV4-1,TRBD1,CASSQVGTGRLDQPQHF,TGCGCCAGCAGCCAAGTGGGGACAGGGAGACTGGATCAGCCCCAGCATTTT
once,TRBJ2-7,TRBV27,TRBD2,CASSQREGPHSEQYF,TGTGCCAGCAGCCAGCGGGAGGGCCCACATTCCGAGCAGTACTTC
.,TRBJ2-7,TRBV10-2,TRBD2,CASRAGLAGHYEQYF,TGCGCCAGCCGCGCGGGACTAGCGGGACACTACGAGCAGTACTTC
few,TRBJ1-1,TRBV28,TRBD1,CASRITGVNTEAFF,TGTGCCAGCAGAATCACAGGGGTCAACACTGAAGCTTTCTTT
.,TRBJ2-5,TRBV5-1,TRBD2,CASSPGTSSQETQYF,TGCGCCAGCAGCCCAGGGACTAGCAGCCAAGAGACCCAGTACTTC
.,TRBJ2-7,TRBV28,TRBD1,CASSLPQGAEEQYF,TGTGCCAGCAGTTTGCCCCAGGGGGCTGAAGAGCAGTACTTC
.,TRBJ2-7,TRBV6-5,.,CASNPKGMNYEQYF,TGTGCCAGCAATCCGAAGGGGATGAATTACGAGCAGTACTTC
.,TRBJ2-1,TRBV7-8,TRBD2,CASSPWTGGGLAGVGNEQFF,TGTGCCAGCAGCCCGTGGACAGGGGGAGGACTAGCGGGAGTTGGCAATGAGCAGTTCTTC
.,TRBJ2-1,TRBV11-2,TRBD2,CASSFSSGRVEQFF,TGTGCCAGCAGCTTCTCTAGCGGGAGGGTTGAGCAGTTCTTC
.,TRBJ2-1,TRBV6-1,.,CATYEPQRGGEQFF,TGTGCCACCTACGAACCCCAGCGAGGCGGGGAGCAGTTCTTC
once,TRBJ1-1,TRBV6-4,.,CASSRQEDTEAFF,TGTGCCAGCAGTAGACAGGAGGACACTGAAGCTTTCTTT
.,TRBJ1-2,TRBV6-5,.,CASRKTTNYGYTF,TGTGCCAGCAGGAAAACAACTAACTATGGCTACACCTTC
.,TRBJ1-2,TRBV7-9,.,CASSLARGGYGYTF,TGTGCCAGCAGCTTAGCTAGGGGCGGCTATGGCTACACCTTC
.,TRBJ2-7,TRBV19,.,CASSIVGRGSSYEQYF,TGTGCCAGTAGTATAGTCGGGCGGGGCAGCTCCTACGAGCAGTACTTC
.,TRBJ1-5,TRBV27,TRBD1,CASSLSGQGVVYSNQPQHF,TGTGCCAGCAGTTTATCGGGACAGGGGGTCGTCTATAGCAATCAGCCCCAGCATTTT